The 11 T cell receptor beta chains listed next were all sequenced from one sample in a study of metastatic and nonmetastatic thyroid tumors. Thyroid surgery had not been preceded by any treatment in any patient. MiXCR re-clonotyped the PCR reads for TCRdb. This repertoire shows roughly 58,000 clones, approximately 4% found once; its top ten account for approximately 20%. Sequenced material: blood. These TCRs come from a female donor with papillary thyroid cancer or a benign thyroid nodule (not recorded which). Some clones in this sample may be carry-over from other donors' samples.

In this sample, this clone turned up many times. V gene TRBV20-1 combines with J gene TRBJ1-2, with 8 bases lining up with TRBD1. The CDR3 is made up of 15 amino acids. The germline CDR1 and CDR2 sequences are DFQATT and SNEGSKA (reference sequence). The V and J ends lost 3 bases and 7 bases, in that order; junction bases with no gene match: 13. The DNA of the CDR3 is TGCAGTGCTAGCCTCCCCCGGACAGGGACCAGTGGCTACACCTTC. It specifies CSASLPRTGTSGYTF.

This chain links TRBV2 with TRBJ2-7, with 9 positions matching TRBD2. There are 15 residues in the CDR3. Germline loops: CDR1 SNHLY, CDR2 FYNNEI. Trimming took 9 bases from V and 2 from J; bases not matched to a gene: 11. The CDR3: CARRRLTSGPYEQYF. CDR3 DNA sequence: TGTGCCAGAAGAAGACTGACTAGCGGCCCCTACGAGCAGTACTTC.

J is TRBJ1-1 and V is TRBV29-1; no definite D call. This CDR3 region has 12 residues. Germline V gene data show CDR1 as SQVTM and CDR2 as ANQGSEA. Trimming cost V 4 bases and J 3 bases, with 9 bases left between them. CDR3 amino acids: CSVVATHTEAFF. DNA for the CDR3: TGCAGCGTTGTGGCCACCCACACTGAAGCTTTCTTT.

This clone came up many times. V and J are TRBV12-3 or TRBV12-4 and TRBJ2-2, with D maybe TRBD2 (5 bases). V was trimmed by 6 bases and J by 5 bases, leaving 10 bases between them. This CDR3 has 13 residues. The DNA of the CDR3 is TGTGCCAGCAGCCCCACTAGTACCGGGGAGCTGTTTTTT. Translation gives CASSPTSTGELFF.

The chain uses TRBV6-1 and TRBJ2-6; weak D call: TRBD1 (5 bases). The V and J ends lost 7 bases and 3 bases respectively, with 19 bases between them. This CDR3 spans 17 amino acids. The germline V gene encodes CDR1 MNHNS and CDR2 SASEGT. The CDR3 loop is CASIPRQLVGGANVLTF. CDR3 nucleotides: TGTGCCAGCATCCCGAGACAGTTGGTAGGTGGGGCCAACGTCCTGACTTTC.

This clone was observed at least ten times. The chain joins TRBV6-2 or TRBV6-3 to TRBJ2-7; tentative D call: TRBD2 (5 bases). Germline loops: CDR1 MNHEY, CDR2 SVGEGT. The length of the CDR3 is 13 residues. The V gene lost 7 bases and the J gene lost 7 bases, with 17 bases spanning the gap. The CDR3 DNA reads as TGTGCCAGCAATATGGATGGACTGGGAGAGCAGTACTTC. It codes for CASNMDGLGEQYF.

Many counts were recorded for this clone. The V gene is TRBV12-3 or TRBV12-4, the J gene TRBJ2-1; 7 nucleotides match TRBD2. Germline trimming cut 4 bases from V and 5 bases from J; bases unmatched to any gene: 8. CDR3 length: 15 amino acids. CDR3 loop: CASSSNAGAHNEQFF. The CDR3 DNA reads as TGTGCCAGCAGTTCAAATGCGGGAGCCCACAATGAGCAGTTCTTC.

The chain has TRBV6-2 or TRBV6-3 and TRBJ2-7; D uncertain. Trimming removed 10 bases at V and 3 bases at J, with 16 bases between. The CDR3 has 13 amino acids. In germline, CDR1 is MNHEY, CDR2 SVGEGT. In DNA form, the CDR3 reads TGTGCCATCGCCCGGTACTACCTCTACGAGCAGTACTTC. Translating it yields CAIARYYLYEQYF.

In the case of this clone: This may arise from a read error, as a much more abundant clone is one base away. This chain joins TRBV18 and TRBJ2-7; the match to TRBD1 covers 7 bases. CDR3 length equals 14 residues. V lost 5 bases to trimming and J lost 5 bases; unmatched junction nucleotides: 9. Germline CDR1 is KGHSH and CDR2 is LQKENI. CDR3 sequence (DNA): TGTGCCAGCTCAGTGCCGGGACAGCTCGACGAGCAGTACTTC. It encodes CASSVPGQLDEQYF.

This clone was seen many times. CDR3 coding DNA: TGTGCCAGCAGTGAAAGGGGGGATAGCAATCAGCCCCAGCATTTT. This gives the protein CASSERGDSNQPQHF. The chain joins TRBV2 to TRBJ1-5; perhaps TRBD1 as D (6 bases). V was cut by 2 bases and J by 0 bases, with 8 bases left in between. The CDR3 runs 15 residues. CDR1 is SNHLY, CDR2 FYNNEI, per germline.

This clone was seen repeatedly, ten times or more. The V call is TRBV18, the J call TRBJ2-7; D possibly corresponds to TRBD2 (5 bases). CDR3 size: 13 residues. Germline CDR1 KGHSH, CDR2 LQKENI. The V end lost 5 bases, the J end lost 5 bases, and 13 bases lay between the germline ends. The CDR3 coding sequence is TGTGCCAGCTCATTGACTATAAGGGACGAGCAGTACTTC. Protein product: CASSLTIRDEQYF.